The rows below give T cell receptor beta chains drawn from one sample of a study of beta chain features in type 1 diabetes. Sequencing used immunoSEQ multiplex PCR; TCRdb keeps in-frame clones, though not all of them. The table lists about 700,000 clones, 13% of them singletons. Sequencing input: naive CD4+ T cells from blood. The receptors stem from a man aged 18 to 30 with type 1 diabetes. Each CDR3 is given with its conserved first and last residue.

v_call cdr3_aa
TRBV10-3 CAIRASGASYNEQFF
TRBV30 CACGGLQGRSPLHF
TRBV6-5 CASSYGIAYEQYF
TRBV6-1 CASSPKHREKPQHF
TRBV27 CASRTGGLNSPLHF
TRBV28 CASSPPGTGTYGYTF
TRBV9 CASSQGIGAPPQDTQYF
TRBV11-3 CASSSRDADTQYF
TRBV7-9 CAGTRRQNTEAFF
TRBV7-8 CASSFSPGGGGDTQYF
TRBV15 CATSRDMSYEQYF
TRBV5-4 CASSLAPRQGASNEQFF
TRBV5-4 CASSLRTSVQETQYF
TRBV5-6 CASSLYPSGRGRGQGYTF
TRBV30 CAWGASSNQPQHF
TRBV6-6 CASSPGTEHQPQHF